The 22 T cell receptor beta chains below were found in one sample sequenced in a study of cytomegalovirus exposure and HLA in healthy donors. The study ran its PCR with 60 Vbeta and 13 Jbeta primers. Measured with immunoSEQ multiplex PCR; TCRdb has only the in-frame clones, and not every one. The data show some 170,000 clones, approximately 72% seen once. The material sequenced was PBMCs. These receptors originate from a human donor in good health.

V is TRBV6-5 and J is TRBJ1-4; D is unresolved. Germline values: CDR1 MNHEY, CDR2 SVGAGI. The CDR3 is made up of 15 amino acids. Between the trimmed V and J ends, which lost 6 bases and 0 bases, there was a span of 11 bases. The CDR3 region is CASSPYSATNEKLFF. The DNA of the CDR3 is TGTGCCAGCAGCCCATACAGTGCAACTAATGAAAAACTGTTTTTT.

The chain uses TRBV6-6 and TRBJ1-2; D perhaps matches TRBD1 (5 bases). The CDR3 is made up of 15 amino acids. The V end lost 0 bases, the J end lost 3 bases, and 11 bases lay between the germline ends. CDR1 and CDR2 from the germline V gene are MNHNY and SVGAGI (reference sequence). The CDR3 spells CASSYSIAGYYGYTF. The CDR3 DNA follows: TGTGCCAGCAGTTACTCGATAGCAGGGTACTATGGCTACACCTTC.

The CDR3 protein is CASSIPLRAGNSPLHF. The DNA for the CDR3 is TGCGCCAGCAGCATCCCACTCCGGGCAGGGAATTCACCCCTCCACTTT. The chain couples TRBV5-1 to TRBJ1-6; possible D gene TRBD1, 5 bases. The CDR3 contains 16 residues. The V end was cut by 4 bases, the J end by 7 bases, with 18 bases between. CDR1 and CDR2 (germline): SGHRS, YFSETQ.

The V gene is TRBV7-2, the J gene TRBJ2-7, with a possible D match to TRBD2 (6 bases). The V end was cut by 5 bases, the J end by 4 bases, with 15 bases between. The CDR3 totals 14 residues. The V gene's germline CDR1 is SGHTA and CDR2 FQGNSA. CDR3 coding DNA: TGTGCCAGCAGCCCCCGGGGACTTCTTTACGAGCAGTACTTC. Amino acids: CASSPRGLLYEQYF. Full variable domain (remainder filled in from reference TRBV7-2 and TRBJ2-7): GAGVSQSPSNKVTEKGKDVELRCDPISGHTALYWYRQSLGQGLEFLIYFQGNSAPDKSGLPSDRFSAERTGGSVSTLTIQRTQQEDSAVYLCASSPRGLLYEQYFGPGTRLTVT.

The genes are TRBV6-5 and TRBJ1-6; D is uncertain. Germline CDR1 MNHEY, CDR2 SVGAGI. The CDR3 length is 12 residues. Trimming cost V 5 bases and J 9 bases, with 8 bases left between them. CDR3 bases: TGTGCCAGCAGTGGCCGGGTTTCACCCCTCCACTTT. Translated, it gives CASSGRVSPLHF.

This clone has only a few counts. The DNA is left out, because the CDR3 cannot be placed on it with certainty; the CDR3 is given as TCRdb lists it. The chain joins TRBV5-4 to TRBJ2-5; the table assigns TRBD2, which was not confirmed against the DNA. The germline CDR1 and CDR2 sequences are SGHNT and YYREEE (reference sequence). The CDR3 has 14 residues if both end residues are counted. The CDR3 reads CASSSSTTLETQYF.

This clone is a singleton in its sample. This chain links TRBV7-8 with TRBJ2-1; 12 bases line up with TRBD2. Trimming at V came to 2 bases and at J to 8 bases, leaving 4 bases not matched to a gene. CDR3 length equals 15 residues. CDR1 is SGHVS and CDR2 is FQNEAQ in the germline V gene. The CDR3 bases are TGTGCCAGCAGCTTACTAGCGGGGGGGCCGTATGAGCAGTTCTTC. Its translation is CASSLLAGGPYEQFF.

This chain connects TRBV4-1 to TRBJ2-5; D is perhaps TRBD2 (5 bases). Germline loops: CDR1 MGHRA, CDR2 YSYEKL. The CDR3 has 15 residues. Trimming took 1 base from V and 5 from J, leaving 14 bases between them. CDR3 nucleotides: TGCGCCAGCAGCCAAGCACCCGGGGTTTTGGAGACCCAGTACTTC. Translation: CASSQAPGVLETQYF.

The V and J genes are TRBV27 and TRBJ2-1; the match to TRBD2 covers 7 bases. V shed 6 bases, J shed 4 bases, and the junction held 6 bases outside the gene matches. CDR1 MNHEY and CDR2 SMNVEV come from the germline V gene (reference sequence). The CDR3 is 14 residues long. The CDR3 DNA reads TGTGCCAGCAGGTTGGCGGGGGATTACAATGAGCAGTTCTTC. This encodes CASRLAGDYNEQFF.

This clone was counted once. CDR3 loop: CASRLTGRSGNTIYF. DNA of the CDR3: TGTGCAAGTCGCCTGACAGGGAGATCTGGAAACACCATATATTTT. V usage is TRBV12-2 and J usage is TRBJ1-3; TRBD1, as called in the table, went unchecked against the DNA. TRBV12-2 is tagged as a pseudogene. This CDR3 comprises 15 residues.

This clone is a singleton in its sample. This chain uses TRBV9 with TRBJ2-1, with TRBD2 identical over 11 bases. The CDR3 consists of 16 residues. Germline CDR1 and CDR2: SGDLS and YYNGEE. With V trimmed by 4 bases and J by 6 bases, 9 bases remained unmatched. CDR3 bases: TGTGCCAGCAGCCCATACTCCGGGACTAGCGGCAATGAGCAGTTCTTC. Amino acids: CASSPYSGTSGNEQFF.

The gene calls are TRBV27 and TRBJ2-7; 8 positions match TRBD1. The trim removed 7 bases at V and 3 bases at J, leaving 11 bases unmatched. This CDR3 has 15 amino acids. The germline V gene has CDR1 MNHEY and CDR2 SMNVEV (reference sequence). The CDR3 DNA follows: TGTGCCAGCAAGGGACAGGCGGGGCGGCACTACGAGCAGTACTTC. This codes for CASKGQAGRHYEQYF.

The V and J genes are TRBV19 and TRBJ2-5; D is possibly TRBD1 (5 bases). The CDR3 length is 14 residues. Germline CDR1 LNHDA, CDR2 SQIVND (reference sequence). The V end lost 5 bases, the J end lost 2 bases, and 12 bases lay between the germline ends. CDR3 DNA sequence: TGTGCCAGTAGTTCTCGGACATTTCAAGAGACCCAGTACTTC. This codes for CASSSRTFQETQYF.

CDR3 bases: TGTGCCAGCAGCTCAGGGACTAGGAGCACAGATACGCAGTATTTT. Its protein product is CASSSGTRSTDTQYF. V usage is TRBV7-9 and J usage is TRBJ2-3; TRBD2 matches at 8 bases. The CDR3 has 15 amino acids. CDR1 SEHNR and CDR2 FQNEAQ come from the germline V gene (reference sequence). Germline trimming cut 4 bases from V and 0 bases from J; bases unmatched to any gene: 3.

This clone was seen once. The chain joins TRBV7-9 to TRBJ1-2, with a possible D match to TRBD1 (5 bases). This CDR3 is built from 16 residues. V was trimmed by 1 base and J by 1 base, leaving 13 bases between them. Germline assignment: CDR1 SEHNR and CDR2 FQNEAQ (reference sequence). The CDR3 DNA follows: TGTGCCAGCAGCTTAGGCCAGGGCGGAATTAACTATGGCTACACCTTC. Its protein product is CASSLGQGGINYGYTF.

CDR3 nucleotides: TGTGCCTGGAGTGTAATTAGGGGGGAAAAACTGTTTTTT. Translation: CAWSVIRGEKLFF. The chain recombines TRBV30 with TRBJ1-4, with D maybe TRBD1 (6 bases). The CDR3 consists of 13 residues. Germline V CDR1 and CDR2: GTSNPN, SVGIG (reference sequence). V gave up 0 bases and J gave up 8 bases, with 10 bases separating them.

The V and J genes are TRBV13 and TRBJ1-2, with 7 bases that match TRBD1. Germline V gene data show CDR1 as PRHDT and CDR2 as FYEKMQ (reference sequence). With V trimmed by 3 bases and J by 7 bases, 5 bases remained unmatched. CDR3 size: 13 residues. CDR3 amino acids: CASSFRGGGGYTF. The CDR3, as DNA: TGTGCCAGCAGCTTCCGAGGGGGCGGTGGCTACACCTTC.

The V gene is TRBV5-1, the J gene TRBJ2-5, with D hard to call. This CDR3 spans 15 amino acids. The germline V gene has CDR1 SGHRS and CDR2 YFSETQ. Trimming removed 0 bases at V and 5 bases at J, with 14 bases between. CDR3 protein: CASSLAPNSRETQYF. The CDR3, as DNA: TGCGCCAGCAGCTTGGCTCCCAATAGTCGGGAGACCCAGTACTTC.

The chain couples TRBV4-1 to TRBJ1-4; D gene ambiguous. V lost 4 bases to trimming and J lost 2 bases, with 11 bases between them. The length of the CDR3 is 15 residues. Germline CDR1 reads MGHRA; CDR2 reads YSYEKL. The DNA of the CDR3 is TGCGCCAGCAGCCCCTATCGCGGGACTAATGAAAAACTGTTTTTT. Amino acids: CASSPYRGTNEKLFF.

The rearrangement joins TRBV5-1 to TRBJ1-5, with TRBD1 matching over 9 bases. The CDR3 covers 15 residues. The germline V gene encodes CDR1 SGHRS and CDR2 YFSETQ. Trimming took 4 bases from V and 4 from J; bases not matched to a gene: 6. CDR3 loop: CASSEDRGWNQPQHF. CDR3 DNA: TGCGCCAGCAGCGAGGACAGGGGCTGGAATCAGCCCCAGCATTTT.

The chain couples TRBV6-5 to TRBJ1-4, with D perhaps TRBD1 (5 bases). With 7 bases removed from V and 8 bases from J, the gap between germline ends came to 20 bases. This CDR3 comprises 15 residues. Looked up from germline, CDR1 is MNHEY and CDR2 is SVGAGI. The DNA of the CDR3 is TGTGCCAGCACCAAAAGGGGAAGGGCGGACGAAAAACTGTTTTTT. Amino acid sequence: CASTKRGRADEKLFF.

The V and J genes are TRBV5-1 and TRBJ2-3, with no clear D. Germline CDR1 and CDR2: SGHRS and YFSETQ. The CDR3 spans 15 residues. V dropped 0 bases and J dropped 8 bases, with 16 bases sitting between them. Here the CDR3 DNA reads TGCGCCAGCAGCTTGGTCTCGCGGTATGGTGTTACGCAGTATTTT. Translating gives CASSLVSRYGVTQYF.